The rows below give T cell receptor beta chains drawn from one sample of a study of T cells expressing NK-cell markers. No DNA is given; TCRdb re-called the 5' RACE reads and lists each CDR3 protein once. The sample's table shows 150,000 or so distinct CDR3 sequences. The source material was blood T cells: a sorted CD56 or NKG2C T cell subset, CD4+ or CD8+ T cells, or bulk PBMC T cells (not recorded which). The receptors were gathered from a woman aged 45 to 65 in good health. Each CDR3 is given with its conserved first and last residue.

TRBV27,TRBJ1-3,CASSLGLPGNTIYF
TRBV7-7,TRBJ2-5,CASSPTDEDVQETQYF
TRBV5-1,TRBJ2-1,CASSLERATRPYNEQFF
TRBV5-1,TRBJ2-2,CASSLVQDQRANTGELFF
TRBV11-2,TRBJ2-3,CASSYQPRDTQYF
TRBV2,TRBJ2-1,CARRTSGSGEQFF
TRBV27,TRBJ2-7,CASSSETGNFYEQYF
TRBV7-9,TRBJ2-7,CASSLAGVYEQYF
TRBV24-1,TRBJ2-3,CATSDLTRSGADTQYF
TRBV3-1,TRBJ2-7,CASRGGTSGPYEQYF
TRBV14,TRBJ1-5,CASSQDRDRNNQPQHF
TRBV20-1,TRBJ2-1,CSQTRRAYNEQFF
TRBV7-9,TRBJ2-1,CASSLQEAGEQFF
TRBV10-3,TRBJ2-1,CAIRDRLAGGPLNNEQFF
TRBV7-3,TRBJ2-1,CASSLTLGGNEQFF
TRBV6-5,TRBJ2-7,CASSWGTQGAYEQYF
TRBV4-1,TRBJ2-1,CASSQVLAGVNEQFF
TRBV2,TRBJ2-2,CAVRTNTGELFF
TRBV20-1,TRBJ2-1,CSARDPLSSAAGEQFF
TRBV7-9,TRBJ1-4,CASSLTGKEEKLFF
TRBV27,TRBJ2-7,CASSSFRDRGYEQYF
TRBV20-1,TRBJ2-2,CSARGTPPTGELFF
TRBV5-4,TRBJ2-7,CASSSSVLAGDYEQYF
TRBV12-3/TRBV12-4,TRBJ1-5,CASSFEGGYQPQHF
TRBV24-1,TRBJ2-1,CATSDFGLAGLDEQFF
TRBV4-1,TRBJ2-1,CASSQGTGGTYNEQFF
TRBV6-4,TRBJ2-1,CASSESSGYNEQFF
TRBV4-1,TRBJ2-2,CASSQSYTNTGELFF
TRBV3-1,TRBJ1-5,CASSQDAGFNQPQHF
TRBV9,TRBJ2-1,CASSVDTSSSYNEQFF
TRBV12-3/TRBV12-4,TRBJ2-1,CASSPAGAGGREQFF
TRBV12-5,TRBJ2-1,CASGPPASGMFNEQFF
TRBV6-1,TRBJ1-1,CASSEAVGGGNTEAFF
TRBV12-3/TRBV12-4,TRBJ2-1,CASSSLGRTPYNEQFF
TRBV4-1,TRBJ2-7,CASSQAGGGTTYEQYF
TRBV12-3/TRBV12-4,TRBJ2-5,CASTSARSLAGARETQYF
TRBV27,TRBJ2-7,CASSSGNSYEQYF
TRBV27,TRBJ1-5,CASSLEATGTRQPQHF
TRBV6-6,TRBJ2-2,CASSYSGGGLTGELFF
TRBV7-9,TRBJ1-1,CASSSARAGEAFF
TRBV7-9,TRBJ2-1,CASSLGLVYEQFF
TRBV20-1,TRBJ1-1,CSARDVIAEAFF